This T cell receptor beta chain was documented in a study of Graves' ophthalmopathy and Graves' hyperthyroidism. The germline V gene has CDR1 LGHNA and CDR2 YSLEER. Trimming cost V 1 base and J 8 bases, with 14 bases left between them. There are 14 residues in the CDR3. Many counts were recorded for this clonotype. The authors amplified TCR beta CDR3 regions from RNA transcripts. HTBI-primed first-round RT-PCR preceded second-round multiplex PCR. TCRdb reprocessed the multiplex PCR reads with MiXCR, giving one entry per CDR3 protein. The profile covers about 640,000 distinct CDR3 sequences, with under 50% appearing a single time and 3.3% taken by the ten largest.

The TCR sequence derives from an adult man with Graves' ophthalmopathy. The source material was peripheral blood. The chain uses TRBV4-3 and TRBJ1-2; TRBD1 is a possible D gene (6 bases). The chain's CDR3 is CASSQARGAAGYTF. CDR3 coding DNA: TGCGCCAGCAGCCAAGCAAGGGGGGCTGCCGGCTACACCTTC.